This T cell receptor (beta chain) was documented in a study of shared clonotypes between healthy human individuals. About the study: Sampling drew on donors who were a couple of women and three men aged 18 to 49.

Generated by immunoSEQ multiplex PCR, the TCRdb table keeps only in-frame clones and is missing some. Among approximately 1,000,000 clones listed, roughly 77% were seen once. Overall study results and limits: Exclusively blood specimens were collected; tissue repertoires likely differ.

The CDR3 has 12 residues. Germline V gene data show CDR1 as LNHDA and CDR2 as SQIVND (reference sequence). Trimming removed 9 bases from V and 3 bases from J; junction bases left unmatched: 5. This clone was seen only a few times. Its antigen is still unknown. The sequenced sample was memory CD4+ T cells from PBMCs. Specified subset: CD45RA-negative fraction. This clonotype was sampled from a man aged 18 to 29 in good health. Some clones in this sample may be carry-over from other donors' samples. The rearrangement joins TRBV19 to TRBJ2-7; TRBD1 matches at 7 bases. The CDR3 is CASRDRYYEQYF. CDR3 in DNA: TGTGCCAGCCGGGACAGATACTACGAGCAGTACTTC.